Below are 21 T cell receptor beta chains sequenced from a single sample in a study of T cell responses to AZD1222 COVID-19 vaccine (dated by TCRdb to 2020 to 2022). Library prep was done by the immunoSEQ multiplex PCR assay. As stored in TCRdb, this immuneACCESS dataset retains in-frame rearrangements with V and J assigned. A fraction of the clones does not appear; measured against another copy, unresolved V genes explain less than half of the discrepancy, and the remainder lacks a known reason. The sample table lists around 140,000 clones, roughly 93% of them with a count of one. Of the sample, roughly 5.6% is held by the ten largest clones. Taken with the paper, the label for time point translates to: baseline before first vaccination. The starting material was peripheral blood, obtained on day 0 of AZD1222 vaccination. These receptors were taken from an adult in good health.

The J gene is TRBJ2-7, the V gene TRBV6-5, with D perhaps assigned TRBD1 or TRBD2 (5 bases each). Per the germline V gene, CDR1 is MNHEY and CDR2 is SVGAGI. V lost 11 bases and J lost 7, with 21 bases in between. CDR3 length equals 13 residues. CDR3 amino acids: CAGQALRGAEQYF. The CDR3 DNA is TGTGCCGGCCAGGCCCTCAGAGGGGCGGAGCAGTACTTC.

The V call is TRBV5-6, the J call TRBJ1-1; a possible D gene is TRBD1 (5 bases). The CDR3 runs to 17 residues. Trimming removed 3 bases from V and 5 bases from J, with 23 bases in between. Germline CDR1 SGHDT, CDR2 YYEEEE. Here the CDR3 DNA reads TGTGCCAGCAGCTCGGACCCTGAACAGGATCGAGGGACTGAAGCTTTCTTT. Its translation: CASSSDPEQDRGTEAFF.

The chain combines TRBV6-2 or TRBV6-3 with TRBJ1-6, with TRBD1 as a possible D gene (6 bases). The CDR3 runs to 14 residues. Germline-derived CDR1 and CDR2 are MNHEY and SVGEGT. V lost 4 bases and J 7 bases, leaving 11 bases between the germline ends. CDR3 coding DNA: TGTGCCAGCAGTTTAGGGGGGCTCAATTCACCCCTCCACTTT. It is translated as CASSLGGLNSPLHF.

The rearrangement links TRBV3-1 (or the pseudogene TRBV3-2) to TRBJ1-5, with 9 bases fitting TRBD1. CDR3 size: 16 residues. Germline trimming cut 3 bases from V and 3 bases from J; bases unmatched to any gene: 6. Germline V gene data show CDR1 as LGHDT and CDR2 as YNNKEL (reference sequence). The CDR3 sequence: CASSQEGQGYNQPQHF. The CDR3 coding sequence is TGTGCCAGCAGCCAGGAGGGACAGGGTTACAATCAGCCCCAGCATTTT.

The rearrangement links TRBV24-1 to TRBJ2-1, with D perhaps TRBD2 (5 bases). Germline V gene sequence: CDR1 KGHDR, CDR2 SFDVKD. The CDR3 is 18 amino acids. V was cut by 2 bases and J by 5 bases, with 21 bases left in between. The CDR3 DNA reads TGTGCCACCAGTGATTCCACCCGGGGAAGCGGAGTGGACAATGAGCAGTTCTTC. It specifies CATSDSTRGSGVDNEQFF.

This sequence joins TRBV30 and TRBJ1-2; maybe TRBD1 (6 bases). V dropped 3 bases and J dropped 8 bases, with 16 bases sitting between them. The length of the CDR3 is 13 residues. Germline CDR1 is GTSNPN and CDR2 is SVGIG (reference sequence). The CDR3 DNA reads TGTGCCTGGAGGACACCTGGGGGCGGCGGCTACACCTTC. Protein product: CAWRTPGGGGYTF. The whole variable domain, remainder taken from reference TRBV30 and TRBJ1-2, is SQTIHQWPATLVQPVGSPLSLECTVEGTSNPNLYWYRQAAGRGLQLLFYSVGIGQISSEVPQNLSASRPQDRQFILSSKKLLLSDSGFYLCAWRTPGGGGYTFGSGTRLTVV.

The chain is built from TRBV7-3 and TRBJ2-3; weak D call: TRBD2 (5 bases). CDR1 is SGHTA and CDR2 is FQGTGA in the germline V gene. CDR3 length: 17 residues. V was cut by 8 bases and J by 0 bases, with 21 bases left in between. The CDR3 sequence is CASAGMALHTSTDTQYF. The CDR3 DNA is TGTGCCAGCGCGGGTATGGCCCTACACACTAGCACAGATACGCAGTATTTT. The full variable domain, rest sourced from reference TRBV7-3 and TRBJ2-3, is GAGVSQTPSNKVTEKGKYVELRCDPISGHTALYWYRQSLGQGPEFLIYFQGTGAADDSGLPNDRFFAVRPEGSVSTLKIQRTERGDSAVYLCASAGMALHTSTDTQYFGPGTRLTVL.

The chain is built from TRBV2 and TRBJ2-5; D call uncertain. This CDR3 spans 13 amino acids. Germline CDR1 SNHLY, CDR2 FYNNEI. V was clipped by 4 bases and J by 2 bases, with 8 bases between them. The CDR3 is CASSVNTQETQYF. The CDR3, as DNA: TGTGCCAGCAGTGTTAACACACAAGAGACCCAGTACTTC.

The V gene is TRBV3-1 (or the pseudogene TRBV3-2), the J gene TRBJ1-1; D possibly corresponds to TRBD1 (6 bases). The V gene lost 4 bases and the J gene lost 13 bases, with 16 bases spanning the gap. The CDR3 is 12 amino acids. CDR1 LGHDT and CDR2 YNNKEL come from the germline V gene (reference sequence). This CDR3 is CASSPRTARVFF. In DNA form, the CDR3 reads TGTGCCAGCAGCCCCCGGACAGCACGGGTTTTCTTT.

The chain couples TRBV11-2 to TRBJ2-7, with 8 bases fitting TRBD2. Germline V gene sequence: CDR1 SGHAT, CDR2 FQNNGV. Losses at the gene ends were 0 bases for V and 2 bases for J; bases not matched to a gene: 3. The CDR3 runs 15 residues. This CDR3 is CASSLESGRAYEQYF. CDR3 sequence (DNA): TGTGCCAGCAGCTTAGAATCCGGGAGGGCCTACGAGCAGTACTTC.

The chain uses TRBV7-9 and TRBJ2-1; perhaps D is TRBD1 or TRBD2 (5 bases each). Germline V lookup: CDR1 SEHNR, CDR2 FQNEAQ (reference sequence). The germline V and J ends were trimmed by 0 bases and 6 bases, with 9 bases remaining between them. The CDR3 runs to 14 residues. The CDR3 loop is CASSLAGDTNEQFF. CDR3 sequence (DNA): TGTGCCAGCAGCTTAGCGGGGGATACCAATGAGCAGTTCTTC.

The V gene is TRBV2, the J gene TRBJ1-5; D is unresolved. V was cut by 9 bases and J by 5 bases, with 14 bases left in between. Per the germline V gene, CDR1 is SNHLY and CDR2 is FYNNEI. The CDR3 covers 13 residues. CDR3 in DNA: TGTGCCAGTAACCCGGAGGTTGATCAGCCCCAGCATTTT. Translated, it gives CASNPEVDQPQHF.

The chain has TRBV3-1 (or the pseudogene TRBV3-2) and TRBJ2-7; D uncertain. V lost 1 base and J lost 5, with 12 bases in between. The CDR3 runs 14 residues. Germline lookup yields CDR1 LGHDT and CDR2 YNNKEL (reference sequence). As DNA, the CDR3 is TGTGCCAGCAGCCAAGGTTCTCAGTTCCACGAGCAGTACTTC. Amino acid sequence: CASSQGSQFHEQYF.

CDR3 protein: CASPRGPDYGYTF. The CDR3 nucleotides read TGTGCCAGCCCGAGGGGGCCGGACTATGGCTACACCTTC. This chain uses TRBV2 with TRBJ1-2; 7 bases are shared with TRBD1. Per germline, CDR1 SNHLY and CDR2 FYNNEI. V lost 8 bases, J lost 3 bases, and 6 bases stayed unmatched. This CDR3 comprises 13 residues.

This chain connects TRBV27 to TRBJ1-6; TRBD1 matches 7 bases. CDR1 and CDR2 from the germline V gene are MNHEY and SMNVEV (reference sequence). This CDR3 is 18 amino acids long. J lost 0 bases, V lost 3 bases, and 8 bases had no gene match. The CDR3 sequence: CASSLGSGQSSYNSPLHF. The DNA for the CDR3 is TGTGCCAGCAGTTTGGGGTCGGGACAGAGCTCCTATAATTCACCCCTCCACTTT.

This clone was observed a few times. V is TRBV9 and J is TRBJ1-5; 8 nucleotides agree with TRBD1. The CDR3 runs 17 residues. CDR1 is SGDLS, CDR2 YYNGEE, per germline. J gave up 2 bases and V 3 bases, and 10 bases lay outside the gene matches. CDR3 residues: CASSAGQGAGGNQPQHF. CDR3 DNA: TGTGCCAGCAGCGCCGGACAGGGCGCGGGGGGCAATCAGCCCCAGCATTTT. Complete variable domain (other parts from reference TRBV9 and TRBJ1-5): DSGVTQTPKHLITATGQRVTLRCSPRSGDLSVYWYQQSLDQGLQFLIQYYNGEERAKGNILERFSAQQFPDLHSELNLSSLELGDSALYFCASSAGQGAGGNQPQHFGDGTRLSIL.

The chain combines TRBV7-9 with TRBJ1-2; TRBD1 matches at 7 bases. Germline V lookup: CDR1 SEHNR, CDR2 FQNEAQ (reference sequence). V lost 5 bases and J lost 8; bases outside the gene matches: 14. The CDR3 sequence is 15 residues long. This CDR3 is CASSPPSFTGEGYTF. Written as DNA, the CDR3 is TGTGCCAGCAGCCCGCCCTCCTTTACAGGGGAGGGCTACACCTTC.

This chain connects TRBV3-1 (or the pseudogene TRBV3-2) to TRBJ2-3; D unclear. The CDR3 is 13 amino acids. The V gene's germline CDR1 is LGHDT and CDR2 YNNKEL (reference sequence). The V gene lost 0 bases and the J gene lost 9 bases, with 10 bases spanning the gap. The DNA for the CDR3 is TGTGCCAGCAGCCAAGAGGTGACAAGAACGCAGTATTTT. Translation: CASSQEVTRTQYF.

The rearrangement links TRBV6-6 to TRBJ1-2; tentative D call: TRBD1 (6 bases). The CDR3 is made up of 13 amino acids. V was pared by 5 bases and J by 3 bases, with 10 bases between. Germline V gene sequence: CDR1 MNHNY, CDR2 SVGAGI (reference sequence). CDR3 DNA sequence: TGTGCCAGCAGTCCCCGACAGGACTATGGCTACACCTTC. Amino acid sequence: CASSPRQDYGYTF.

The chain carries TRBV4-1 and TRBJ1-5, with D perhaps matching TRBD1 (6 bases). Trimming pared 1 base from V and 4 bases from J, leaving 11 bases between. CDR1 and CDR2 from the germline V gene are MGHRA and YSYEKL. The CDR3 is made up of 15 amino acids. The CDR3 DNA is TGCGCCAGCAGCCAAGCCACCGGGACAAATCAGCCCCAGCATTTT. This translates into CASSQATGTNQPQHF.

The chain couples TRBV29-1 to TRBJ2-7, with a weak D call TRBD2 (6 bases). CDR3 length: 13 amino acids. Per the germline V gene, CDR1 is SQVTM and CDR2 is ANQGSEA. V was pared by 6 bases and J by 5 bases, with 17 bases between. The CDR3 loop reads CSVLGGKYHEQYF. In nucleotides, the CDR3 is TGCAGCGTCCTCGGCGGGAAGTACCACGAGCAGTACTTC.